This T cell receptor beta chain was sequenced for a study of shared clonotypes between healthy human individuals. TCRdb's table, derived via immunoSEQ multiplex PCR, lists solely in-frame clones and lacks some. The profile shows about half a million clones, 60% to 85% of them singletons. General study findings and limits: Having only a few donors restricted how much genetic and exposure-history diversity was captured.

Germline-derived CDR1 and CDR2 are SGHAT and FQNNGV. The CDR3 is 16 residues long. V lost 1 base and J 4 bases, leaving 14 bases between the germline ends. As for this clone: Its target is not known.

The sequence was obtained from a woman between 40 and 55 years old in good health. Some clones in this sample may be carry-over from other donors' samples. Input material: PBMCs. The V gene is TRBV11-2, the J gene TRBJ1-5; tentatively, D is TRBD1 (5 bases). The CDR3 sequence: CASSLVGRARNQPQHF. As DNA, the CDR3 is TGTGCCAGCAGCTTAGTGGGCAGGGCAAGAAATCAGCCCCAGCATTTT.